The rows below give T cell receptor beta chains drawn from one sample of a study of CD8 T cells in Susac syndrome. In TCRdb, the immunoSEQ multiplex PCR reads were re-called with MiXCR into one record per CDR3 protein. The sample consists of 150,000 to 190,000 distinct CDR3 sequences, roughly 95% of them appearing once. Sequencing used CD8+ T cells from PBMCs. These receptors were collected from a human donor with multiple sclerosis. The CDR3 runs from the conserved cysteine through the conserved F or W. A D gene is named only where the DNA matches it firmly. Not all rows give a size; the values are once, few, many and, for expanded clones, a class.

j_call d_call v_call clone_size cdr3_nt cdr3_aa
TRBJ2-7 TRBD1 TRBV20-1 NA TGCAGTGCTTCCATACCCACAGGGGTTGCTACCTACGAGCAGTACTTC CSASIPTGVATYEQYF
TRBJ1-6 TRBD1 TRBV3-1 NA TGTGCCAGCAGCCAAGTAGGAAAGGGGGACAGGGACAGAAACCTCCACTTT CASSQVGKGDRDRNLHF
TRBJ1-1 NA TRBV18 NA TGTGCCAGCTCACCACCGATGGTAAGGCCGTGGACTGAAGCTTTCTTT CASSPPMVRPWTEAFF
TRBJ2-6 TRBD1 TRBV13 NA TGTGCCAGCAGCTTCTCTACAGGGGTGCCCTCTGGGGCCAACGTCCTGACTTTC CASSFSTGVPSGANVLTF
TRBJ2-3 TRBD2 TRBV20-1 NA TGCAGTGCTAGAGTACCCCTAACTAGCGGGGGGGCCACAGATACGCAGTATTTT CSARVPLTSGGATDTQYF
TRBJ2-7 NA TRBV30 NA TGTGCCTGGAGTGTTCTCGGGGGCGTAGTTTGGTACGAGCAGTACTTC CAWSVLGGVVWYEQYF
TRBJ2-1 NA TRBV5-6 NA TGTGCCAGCATCTTTAGAGGCTCAAGTCCCTACAATGAGCAGTTCTTC CASIFRGSSPYNEQFF
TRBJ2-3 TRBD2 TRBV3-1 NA TGTGCCAGCAGCCGCCCCGGGACTAGCGGGGCCACAGATACGCAGTATTTT CASSRPGTSGATDTQYF
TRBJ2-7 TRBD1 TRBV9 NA TGTGCCAGCAGCGTAGCTGGAAACAGGGGGAACCTCTACGAGCAGTACTTC CASSVAGNRGNLYEQYF
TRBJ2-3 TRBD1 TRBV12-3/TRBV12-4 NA TGTGCCAGCAGTTCGATCCCCCGACAGGGACCCACAGATACGCAGTATTTT CASSSIPRQGPTDTQYF
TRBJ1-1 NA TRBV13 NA TGTGCCAGCAGCTTAGAAGCGGGAAACACTGAAGCTTTCTTT CASSLEAGNTEAFF
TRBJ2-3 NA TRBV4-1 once TGCGCCAGCAGCCAAGATTGGACGATGCAGTATTTT CASSQDWTMQYF
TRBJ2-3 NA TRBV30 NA TGTGCCTGGAGATACACCAGAATTCAAACAGATACGCAGTATTTT CAWRYTRIQTDTQYF
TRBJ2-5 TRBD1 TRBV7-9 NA TGTGCCAGCAGCGCCCGGGACAGGCCTCAAGAGACCCAGTACTTC CASSARDRPQETQYF
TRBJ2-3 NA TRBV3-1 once TGTGCCAGCAGCCGCCTACAGCAAGATACGCAGTATTTT CASSRLQQDTQYF
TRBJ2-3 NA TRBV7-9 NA TGTGCCAGCACCCTGGGCCGTGCTAGCACAGATACGCAGTATTTT CASTLGRASTDTQYF
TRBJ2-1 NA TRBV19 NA TGTGCCAGTAGTAAGGGGGGCTCCTACAATGAGCAGTTCTTC CASSKGGSYNEQFF
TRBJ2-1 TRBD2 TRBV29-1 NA TGCAGCGTTGTGTTAGTCGGGACTAGCGGGGAGGAGCAGTTCTTC CSVVLVGTSGEEQFF
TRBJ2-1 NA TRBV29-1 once TGCAGCGTTGGAGGTGGGACTCCCTACAATGAGCAGTTCTTC CSVGGGTPYNEQFF
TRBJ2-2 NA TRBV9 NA TGTGCCAGCAGCCTCGGGGGAGGCACCGGGGAGCTGTTTTTT CASSLGGGTGELFF
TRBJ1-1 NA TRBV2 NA TGTGCCAGCAGTGGACCTCTCGAGGACACTGAAGCTTTCTTT CASSGPLEDTEAFF
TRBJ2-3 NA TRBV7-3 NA TGTGCCAGCAGCTCCGACAGCACAGATACGCAGTATTTT CASSSDSTDTQYF
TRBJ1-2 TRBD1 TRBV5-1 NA TGCGCCAGCAGTCTGGGACAGGGGGCGAAAGGCTACACCTTC CASSLGQGAKGYTF
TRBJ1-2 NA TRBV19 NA TGTGCCAGTAGCCCCTCAGGAAATGGCTACACCTTC CASSPSGNGYTF
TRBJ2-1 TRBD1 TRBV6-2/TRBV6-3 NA TGTGCCAGCAGCCGGACAGGGGTCAATGAGCAGTTCTTC CASSRTGVNEQFF
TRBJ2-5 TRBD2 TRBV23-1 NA TGCGCCAGGACTAGCGGTGAGACCCAGTACTTC CARTSGETQYF
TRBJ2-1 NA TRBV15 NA TGTGCCACCAGCAGAGTCGGCAGGAGCTCCTACAATGAGCAGTTCTTC CATSRVGRSSYNEQFF
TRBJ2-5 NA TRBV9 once TGTGCCAGCAGCCCAAGTCAGGGGACTTACCAAGAGACCCAGTACTTC CASSPSQGTYQETQYF
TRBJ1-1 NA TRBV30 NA TGTGCCTGGAGTGGGGGGAGTGAAGCTTTCTTT CAWSGGSEAFF